This paragraph reports one T cell receptor (beta chain). This sample is part of a study of cytomegalovirus exposure and HLA in healthy donors. Use of 60 Vbeta and 13 Jbeta primers characterized the PCR. Method: immunoSEQ multiplex PCR; TCRdb's copy keeps in-frame clones and lacks some. The ten most abundant clones cover 6.8% of a sample with around 100,000 clones. There are 16 residues in the CDR3. The ends were cut back, 3 bases at V and 0 bases at J, with 12 bases in the middle. Germline values: CDR1 LNHDA, CDR2 SQIVND (reference sequence). This TCR derives from a man between 40 and 49 years old in good health and CMV-seropositive. V usage is TRBV19 and J usage is TRBJ1-5; tentatively, D is TRBD1 (5 bases). The sample consisted of PBMCs. The CDR3 region is CASSIRTSYSNQPQHF. In DNA, the CDR3 is TGTGCCAGTAGTATCCGGACATCCTATAGCAATCAGCCCCAGCATTTT. The full variable domain, completed using reference TRBV19 and TRBJ1-5, is DGGITQSPKYLFRKEGQNVTLSCEQNLNHDAMYWYRQDPGQGLRLIYYSQIVNDFQKGDIAEGYSVSREKKESFPLTVTSAQKNPTAFYLCASSIRTSYSNQPQHFGDGTRLSIL.